The 32 T cell receptor beta chains reported below all come from one sample, sequenced in a study of spatial heterogeneity in lung cancer. TCRdb re-analysed the 5' RACE reads in MiXCR, keeping a single row per CDR3 protein. The sample contains some 7,500 distinct CDR3 sequences, 8.6% of which appear only once. Time point of the sample: sample taken at primary tumor resection. In each case, whole RNA from tumor, nontumor lung or frozen PBMC was sequenced unsorted. The sequences come from PBMCs, collected at surgery. All receptors derive from a male donor with early-stage non-small cell lung cancer.

This clonotype was found many times. This beta chain turned up in a library designed for alpha chains; as an off-target read, its abundance says little. CDR3 DNA sequence: TGCGCCAGCAGCTTGATTCCAGGGGTCGGCCAGCCCCAGCATTTT. Amino acids: CASSLIPGVGQPQHF. V usage is TRBV5-1 and J usage is TRBJ1-5; a possible D gene is TRBD1 (6 bases). This CDR3 has 15 amino acids. V was clipped by 1 base and J by 7 bases, with 15 bases between them. The germline gives CDR1 SGHRS, CDR2 YFSETQ. The full variable domain, completed using reference TRBV5-1 and TRBJ1-5, is KAGVTQTPRYLIKTRGQQVTLSCSPISGHRSVSWYQQTPGQGLQFLFEYFSETQRNKGNFPGRFSGRQFSNSRSEMNVSTLELGDSALYLCASSLIPGVGQPQHFGDGTRLSIL.

This clonotype was found many times. The size of this beta chain means little, since it is a stray read in a library made for alpha chains. V and J are TRBV6-2 or TRBV6-3 and TRBJ2-7; D possibly corresponds to TRBD2 (6 bases). CDR1 MNHEY and CDR2 SVGEGT come from the germline V gene. CDR3 length: 16 amino acids. With 0 bases removed from V and 3 bases from J, the gap between germline ends came to 15 bases. CDR3 nucleotides: TGTGCCAGCAGTTACTCGACCGGGACTGGCCTCTACGAGCAGTACTTC. It codes for CASSYSTGTGLYEQYF.

This clonotype has a count of ten or more. The library was prepared for alpha chains; this beta chain is a stray read, so its frequency means little. The chain couples TRBV27 to TRBJ2-7; either TRBD1 or TRBD2 may supply D (6 bases each). Germline values: CDR1 MNHEY, CDR2 SMNVEV (reference sequence). The V gene lost 6 bases and the J gene lost 6 bases, with 18 bases spanning the gap. The CDR3 loop spans 14 amino acids. Here the CDR3 DNA reads TGTGCCAGCAGCCTATCGGGGGCGGCTTTCGAGCAGTACTTC. This encodes CASSLSGAAFEQYF.

This clonotype was counted ten times or more. This beta chain is off target for a library built for alpha chains, so its abundance means little. The genes are TRBV6-5 and TRBJ2-7; 13 positions match TRBD2. This CDR3 is built from 14 residues. Germline V lookup: CDR1 MNHEY, CDR2 SVGAGI. V lost 6 bases to trimming and J lost 7 bases; unmatched junction nucleotides: 6. CDR3 nucleotide sequence: TGTGCCAGCAGGACCGGGACTAGCGGGATGGAGCAGTACTTC. Translated, it gives CASRTGTSGMEQYF.

This clonotype was seen at least ten times. This beta chain appears as a stray read in a library generated for alpha chains; its size is not informative. V is TRBV5-1 and J is TRBJ1-1, with D possibly matching TRBD1 (6 bases). CDR1 and CDR2 (germline): SGHRS, YFSETQ. Trimming pared 4 bases from V and 1 base from J, leaving 14 bases between. The CDR3 sequence is 15 residues long. The CDR3 loop reads CASSPMDRRNTEAFF. For the CDR3, the DNA is TGCGCCAGCAGCCCTATGGACAGACGGAACACTGAAGCTTTCTTT.

This clonotype is labeled as medium-sized (0.01 to 0.1%). Since the library was made to target alpha chains, this beta chain is a stray read and its abundance is not meaningful. The rearrangement uses TRBV11-2 and TRBJ1-6; the D gene is possibly TRBD1 (5 bases). This CDR3 is 16 amino acids long. Trimming pared 5 bases from V and 8 bases from J, leaving 19 bases between. In germline, CDR1 is SGHAT, CDR2 FQNNGV. The CDR3 DNA sequence: TGTGCCAGCAGCCCTAACGCCGGCGGGACCCATTCACCCCTCCACTTT. Protein: CASSPNAGGTHSPLHF.

This clonotype was picked up many times. This beta chain turned up in a library designed for alpha chains; as an off-target read, its abundance says little. In nucleotides, the CDR3 is TGTGCCAGCGCGGGACTTTCGAACACCGGGGAGCTGTTTTTT. Translating gives CASAGLSNTGELFF. The chain joins TRBV27 to TRBJ2-2; possibly TRBD2 for D (6 bases). V lost 8 bases to trimming and J lost 0 bases, with 10 bases between them. Germline values: CDR1 MNHEY, CDR2 SMNVEV (reference sequence). CDR3 length equals 14 residues.

This clonotype has at least ten counts. The library was built for alpha chains, so this beta chain is an off-target read and its size means little. The chain joins TRBV7-6 to TRBJ2-3; 8 nucleotides match TRBD2. From germline, CDR1 is SGHVS and CDR2 FNYEAQ. Trimming removed 5 bases from V and 0 bases from J; junction bases left unmatched: 7. This CDR3 has 16 residues. Here the CDR3 reads CASSPEAGVSTDTQYF. DNA for the CDR3: TGTGCCAGCAGCCCGGAAGCGGGAGTGAGCACAGATACGCAGTATTTT.

A note on this clonotype: The library was prepared for alpha chains; this beta chain is a stray read, so its frequency means little. The J gene is TRBJ2-1, the V gene TRBV10-2; 7 bases line up with TRBD1. Trimming removed 7 bases from V and 8 bases from J; junction bases left unmatched: 11. The CDR3 contains 14 residues. Germline CDR1 WSHSY, CDR2 SAAADI. CDR3 sequence: CASTLPNRGHEQFF. CDR3 sequence (DNA): TGCGCCAGCACCCTCCCTAACAGGGGCCATGAGCAGTTCTTC.

Details on this clonotype: For a library built for alpha chains, this beta chain is a stray read; little rests on its size. The rearrangement joins TRBV20-1 to TRBJ2-1, with D perhaps being TRBD1 or TRBD2 (5 bases each). Between the trimmed V and J ends, which lost 3 bases and 8 bases, there was a span of 23 bases. The CDR3 extends over 16 amino acids. CDR1 is DFQATT and CDR2 is SNEGSKA in the germline V gene (reference sequence). The CDR3 nucleotides are TGCAGTGCTAGGAATTTCGAGGGGACGGCGAGGGATGAGCAGTTCTTC. This translates into CSARNFEGTARDEQFF.

With respect to this clonotype: This beta chain appears as a stray read in a library generated for alpha chains; its size is not informative. The chain combines TRBV5-1 with TRBJ2-3, with a possible D match to TRBD1 (5 bases). V was trimmed by 3 bases and J by 4 bases, leaving 21 bases between them. The CDR3 consists of 17 residues. CDR1 is SGHRS and CDR2 is YFSETQ in the germline V gene. In DNA, the CDR3 is TGCGCCAGCAGCTCCAACCCCGTGGGGCCGGTTGCAGATACGCAGTATTTT. It is translated as CASSSNPVGPVADTQYF.

On this clonotype itself: Little can be read into the size of this beta chain, an off-target read in a library designed for alpha chains. J is TRBJ2-5 and V is TRBV19, with 10 bases lining up with TRBD2. The CDR3 is made up of 17 amino acids. V was pared by 7 bases and J by 5 bases, with 16 bases of the junction left unmatched. Germline CDR1 reads LNHDA; CDR2 reads SQIVND (reference sequence). The CDR3 DNA reads as TGTGCCAGTACCGGGACTAGCGTTAGTCGGTCCGGGGAGACCCAGTACTTC. Translating it yields CASTGTSVSRSGETQYF.

This clonotype was observed at least ten times. This beta chain lies outside the target of a library built for alpha chains; its clone size means little. The chain has TRBV28 and TRBJ2-7; D not certain. Trimming left V 8 bases short and J 5 bases short, with 16 bases between. This CDR3 has 13 residues. CDR1 MDHEN and CDR2 SYDVKM come from the germline V gene. CDR3: CASHPWGVDEQYF. CDR3 sequence (DNA): TGTGCCAGCCACCCCTGGGGTGTGGACGAGCAGTACTTC.

To note about this clonotype: Because this beta chain is a stray read in a library intended to capture alpha chains, its abundance should not be given much weight. The rearrangement joins TRBV4-2 to TRBJ2-2, with 11 nucleotides matching TRBD2. V shed 1 base, J shed 2 bases, and the junction held 6 bases outside the gene matches. Germline V gene sequence: CDR1 LGHNA, CDR2 YNFKEQ. This CDR3 is built from 18 residues. Here the CDR3 DNA reads TGTGCCAGCAGCCAAGTGTTGGGACTAGCGGATAACACCGGGGAGCTGTTTTTT. Amino acid sequence: CASSQVLGLADNTGELFF.

There are many counts of this clonotype. In a library made to pick up alpha chains, this beta chain is a stray read with a size that means little. V is TRBV7-9 and J is TRBJ2-7; tentatively, D is TRBD1 (6 bases). CDR1 and CDR2 (germline): SEHNR, FQNEAQ (reference sequence). This CDR3 contains 15 residues. The V end lost 0 bases, the J end lost 1 base, and 10 bases lay between the germline ends. The CDR3 spells CASSLAEGTSYEQYF. The CDR3 DNA is TGTGCCAGCAGCTTAGCCGAGGGGACATCCTACGAGCAGTACTTC.

The table lists this clonotype with many counts. Because this beta chain is a stray read in a library intended to capture alpha chains, its abundance should not be given much weight. V and J are TRBV11-3 and TRBJ1-6; D gene uncertain. From germline, CDR1 is SGHNT and CDR2 YENEEA. The CDR3 spans 13 residues. With 3 bases removed from V and 7 bases from J, the gap between germline ends came to 7 bases. Here the CDR3 reads CASSFMANSPLHF. The CDR3 DNA follows: TGTGCCAGCAGCTTTATGGCGAATTCACCCCTCCACTTT.

This clonotype is categorized as large. In a library made to pick up alpha chains, this beta chain is a stray read with a size that means little. This chain connects TRBV7-3 to TRBJ2-3, with 8 bases aligning to TRBD2. The J segment lost 4 bases and the V segment lost 5 bases, leaving 8 bases of the junction unmatched. This CDR3 comprises 15 residues. Looked up from germline, CDR1 is SGHTA and CDR2 is FQGTGA. The CDR3 spells CASSATSGESDTQYF. The CDR3 DNA follows: TGTGCCAGCAGCGCTACTAGCGGTGAATCAGATACGCAGTATTTT.

In its sample, this clonotype was seen many times. Being off target in a library aimed at alpha chains, this beta chain has a size of little meaning. The CDR3 bases are TGTGCCATCAGTGAGTCGCCCCTTGAGCAGTTCTTC. This sequence encodes CAISESPLEQFF. J is TRBJ2-1 and V is TRBV10-3; D call uncertain. This CDR3 has 12 residues. Germline V lookup: CDR1 ENHRY, CDR2 SYGVKD. V gave up 0 bases and J gave up 9 bases, with 6 bases separating them.

This clonotype has a count of ten or more. Within a library made for alpha chains, this beta chain is off target, and its count is uninformative. The chain links TRBV28 to TRBJ2-7; perhaps TRBD2 as D (6 bases). From germline, CDR1 is MDHEN and CDR2 SYDVKM. The V and J ends lost 5 bases and 8 bases respectively, with 13 bases between them. The CDR3 contains 12 residues. The CDR3 DNA follows: TGTGCCAGCAGTCAGCCGGGACTCAAGCAGTACTTC. It specifies CASSQPGLKQYF.

In its sample, this clonotype was seen many times. The library was prepared for alpha chains; this beta chain is a stray read, so its frequency means little. The chain has TRBV20-1 and TRBJ2-2; 9 bases line up with TRBD2. Germline V lookup: CDR1 DFQATT, CDR2 SNEGSKA (reference sequence). This CDR3 is built from 16 residues. The J segment lost 2 bases and the V segment lost 0 bases, leaving 4 bases of the junction unmatched. In DNA, the CDR3 is TGCAGTGCTAGAGATCAAGCGGGGGGCAACACCGGGGAGCTGTTTTTT. It translates to CSARDQAGGNTGELFF.

On this clonotype itself: This beta chain came through as a stray read in a library set up for alpha chains, and its size says little. In DNA form, the CDR3 reads TGTGCCAGCAGCCAAGATGCTAGCGGGAGAGGTGAGCAGTTCTTC. This sequence encodes CASSQDASGRGEQFF. The gene calls are TRBV3-1 and TRBJ2-1, with TRBD2 matching over 10 bases. The CDR3 extends over 15 amino acids. V lost 0 bases and J lost 9; bases outside the gene matches: 5. CDR1 LGHDT and CDR2 YNNKEL come from the germline V gene (reference sequence).

This clonotype has ten or more counts. This beta chain turned up in a library designed for alpha chains; as an off-target read, its abundance says little. The rearrangement links TRBV4-1 to TRBJ1-1; TRBD1 agrees at 10 bases. This CDR3 spans 22 amino acids. The trim removed 5 bases at V and 0 bases at J, leaving 24 bases unmatched. CDR1 is MGHRA, CDR2 YSYEKL, per germline. CDR3 DNA sequence: TGCGCCAGCAGCGAAAGCCTCTCCGGGACAGGGGCTTTCTTTCGTCTGAACACTGAAGCTTTCTTT. Protein: CASSESLSGTGAFFRLNTEAFF.

This clonotype has at least ten counts. This beta chain is a stray read from a library made for alpha chains; its abundance is not meaningful. The J gene is TRBJ1-2, the V gene TRBV4-1; unclear D gene. The CDR3 is 14 residues long. Germline V gene lookup returns CDR1 MGHRA and CDR2 YSYEKL. The ends were cut back, 2 bases at V and 8 bases at J, with 15 bases in the middle. CDR3 nucleotide sequence: TGCGCCAGCAGCCAACAATCGGGAGCCGACGGCTACACCTTC. The encoded protein is CASSQQSGADGYTF.

This clonotype was seen ten or more times. Since the library was made to target alpha chains, this beta chain is a stray read and its abundance is not meaningful. The chain links TRBV4-1 to TRBJ2-7; D unresolved. Trimming removed 4 bases at V and 0 bases at J, with 10 bases between. This CDR3 comprises 14 residues. CDR1 and CDR2 from the germline V gene are MGHRA and YSYEKL. The CDR3 here is CASSRESDSYEQYF. Here the CDR3 DNA reads TGCGCCAGCAGCCGTGAGAGCGACTCCTACGAGCAGTACTTC.

This clonotype was seen repeatedly, ten times or more. The size of this beta chain means little, since it is a stray read in a library made for alpha chains. The chain employs TRBV4-3 and TRBJ2-7; D gene uncertain. V gave up 0 bases and J gave up 7 bases, with 7 bases separating them. Germline CDR1 and CDR2: LGHNA and YSLEER. The CDR3 totals 12 residues. The CDR3 DNA is TGCGCCAGCAGCCAAGATGCGAGAGAGCAGTACTTC. Encoded protein: CASSQDAREQYF.

This clonotype was detected a few times. The library was built for alpha chains, so this beta chain is an off-target read and its size means little. The rearrangement links TRBV20-1 to TRBJ2-5; D is uncertain. This CDR3 is 15 amino acids long. V dropped 6 bases and J dropped 0 bases, with 17 bases sitting between them. CDR1 is DFQATT and CDR2 is SNEGSKA in the germline V gene (reference sequence). CDR3 in amino acids: CSATELADDQETQYF. The CDR3 DNA follows: TGCAGTGCCACCGAATTGGCAGACGACCAAGAGACCCAGTACTTC.

There are many counts of this clonotype. For a library built for alpha chains, this beta chain is a stray read; little rests on its size. The chain joins TRBV28 to TRBJ2-1; the match to TRBD2 covers 12 bases. Germline V lookup: CDR1 MDHEN, CDR2 SYDVKM. The V and J ends lost 3 bases and 10 bases, in that order; junction bases with no gene match: 7. This CDR3 region has 15 residues. In DNA form, the CDR3 reads TGTGCCAGCAGTTTCGGACTAGCGGGAAGGGGGGAGCAGTTCTTC. It is translated as CASSFGLAGRGEQFF.

This clonotype occurred many times. This beta chain is a stray sequence in a library constructed for alpha chains; its clone size is not meaningful. V usage is TRBV12-3 or TRBV12-4 and J usage is TRBJ1-1, with D unclear. The CDR3 extends over 14 amino acids. V was cut by 7 bases and J by 11 bases, with 23 bases left in between. CDR3 loop: CASTPGPPDPLAFF. CDR3 nucleotide sequence: TGTGCCAGCACCCCGGGTCCCCCAGATCCTTTGGCTTTCTTT.

This clonotype was found many times. This beta chain slipped into a library made for alpha chains as a stray read, so its size is not meaningful. The rearrangement joins TRBV20-1 to TRBJ2-1; 8 bases fit TRBD2. The CDR3 has 15 residues. CDR1 and CDR2 (germline): DFQATT, SNEGSKA (reference sequence). V was clipped by 2 bases and J by 5 bases; unmatched bases: 8. Here the CDR3 reads CSARPGTSVNNEQFF. CDR3 in DNA: TGCAGTGCTAGACCTGGGACTAGTGTGAACAATGAGCAGTTCTTC.

In this sample, this clonotype turned up a few times. This beta chain appears as a stray read in a library generated for alpha chains; its size is not informative. The rearrangement links TRBV5-1 to TRBJ2-7; 11 nucleotides agree with TRBD2. The CDR3 has 16 residues. V shed 0 bases, J shed 4 bases, and the junction held 6 bases outside the gene matches. The germline gives CDR1 SGHRS, CDR2 YFSETQ. CDR3: CASSLGELAGVYEQYF. The DNA of the CDR3 is TGCGCCAGCAGCTTGGGGGAACTAGCGGGAGTTTACGAGCAGTACTTC.

This clonotype was detected ten times or more. This beta chain came through as a stray read in a library set up for alpha chains, and its size says little. This chain uses TRBV6-5 with TRBJ1-2; D is ambiguous. CDR1 MNHEY and CDR2 SVGAGI come from the germline V gene. Trimming pared 2 bases from V and 3 bases from J, leaving 7 bases between. This CDR3 comprises 13 residues. The CDR3 DNA sequence: TGTGCCAGCAGTTACCGGACGGACTATGGCTACACCTTC. Translation gives CASSYRTDYGYTF.

At least ten counts were recorded for this clonotype. This beta chain came through as a stray read in a library set up for alpha chains, and its size says little. The chain employs TRBV11-1 and TRBJ2-5; no definite D call. Looked up from germline, CDR1 is SGHAT and CDR2 is FQDESV (reference sequence). V lost 3 bases to trimming and J lost 2 bases, with 10 bases between them. The CDR3 covers 14 residues. The CDR3 DNA reads TGTGCCAGCAGCTTCACAGATACTCAAGAGACCCAGTACTTC. Encoded protein: CASSFTDTQETQYF. The entire variable domain, with the rest obtained from reference TRBV11-1 and TRBJ2-5, is as follows: EAEVAQSPRYKITEKSQAVAFWCDPISGHATLYWYRQILGQGPELLVQFQDESVVDDSQLPKDRFSAERLKGVDSTLKIQPAELGDSAMYLCASSFTDTQETQYFGPGTRLLVL.